The source of this T cell receptor beta chain is a study of blood T cells in healthy people across ages. The use of a sample-barcoded 5' primer and a J-beta primer mix characterized a second PCR of roughly 6 to 11 cycles. TCRdb passed the 5' RACE reads through MiXCR, listing each CDR3 protein once. The data show approximately 850,000 distinct CDR3 sequences, with about three fifths seen just once and 22% held by the top ten. This CDR3 is 13 amino acids long. Germline CDR1 reads LNHNV; CDR2 reads YYDKDF (reference sequence). About this clonotype itself: An end of the junction differs from the germline gene, which may be a read error.

The genes are TRBV15 and TRBJ2-5, with TRBD2 identical over 8 bases. Sequencing was performed on blood. This TCR was sampled from a man between 25 and 39 years old in good health. The CDR3 loop is CATSGDRGGAQYF. As DNA, the CDR3 is TGTGCCACCAGCGGAGATCGGGGGGGGGCCCAGTACTTC.